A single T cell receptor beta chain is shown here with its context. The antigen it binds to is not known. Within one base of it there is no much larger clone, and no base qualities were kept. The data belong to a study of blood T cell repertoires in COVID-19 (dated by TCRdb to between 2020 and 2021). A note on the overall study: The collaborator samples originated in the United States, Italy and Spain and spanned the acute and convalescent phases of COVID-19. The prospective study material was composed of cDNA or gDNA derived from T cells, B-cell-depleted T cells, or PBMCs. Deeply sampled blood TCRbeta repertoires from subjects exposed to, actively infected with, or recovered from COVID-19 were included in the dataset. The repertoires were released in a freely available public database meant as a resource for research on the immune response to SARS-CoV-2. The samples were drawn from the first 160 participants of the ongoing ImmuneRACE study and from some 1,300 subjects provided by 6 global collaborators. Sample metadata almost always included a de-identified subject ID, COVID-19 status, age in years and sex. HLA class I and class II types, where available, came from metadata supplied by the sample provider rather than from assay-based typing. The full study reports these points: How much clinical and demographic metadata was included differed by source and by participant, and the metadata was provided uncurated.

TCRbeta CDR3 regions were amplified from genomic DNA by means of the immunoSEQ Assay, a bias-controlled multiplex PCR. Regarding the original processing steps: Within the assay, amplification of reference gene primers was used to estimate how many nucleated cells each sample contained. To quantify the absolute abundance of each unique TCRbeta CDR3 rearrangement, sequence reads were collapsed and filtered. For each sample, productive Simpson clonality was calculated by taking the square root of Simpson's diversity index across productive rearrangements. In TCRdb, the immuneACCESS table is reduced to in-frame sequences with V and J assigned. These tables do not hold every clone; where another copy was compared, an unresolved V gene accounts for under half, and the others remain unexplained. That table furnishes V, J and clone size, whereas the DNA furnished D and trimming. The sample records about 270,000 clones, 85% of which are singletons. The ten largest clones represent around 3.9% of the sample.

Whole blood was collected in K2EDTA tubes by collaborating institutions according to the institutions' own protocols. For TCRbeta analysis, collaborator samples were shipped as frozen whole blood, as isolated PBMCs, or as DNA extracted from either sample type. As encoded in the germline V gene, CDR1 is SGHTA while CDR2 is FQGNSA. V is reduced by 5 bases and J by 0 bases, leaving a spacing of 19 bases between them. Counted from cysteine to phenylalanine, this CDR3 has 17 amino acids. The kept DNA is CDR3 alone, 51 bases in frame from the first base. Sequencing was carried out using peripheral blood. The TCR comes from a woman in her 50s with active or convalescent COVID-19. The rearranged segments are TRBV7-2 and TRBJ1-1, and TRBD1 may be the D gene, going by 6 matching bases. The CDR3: CASSPPGGAMMNTEAFF. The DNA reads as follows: TGTGCCAGCAGCCCACCGGGGGGGGCGATGATGAACACTGAAGCTTTCTTT.